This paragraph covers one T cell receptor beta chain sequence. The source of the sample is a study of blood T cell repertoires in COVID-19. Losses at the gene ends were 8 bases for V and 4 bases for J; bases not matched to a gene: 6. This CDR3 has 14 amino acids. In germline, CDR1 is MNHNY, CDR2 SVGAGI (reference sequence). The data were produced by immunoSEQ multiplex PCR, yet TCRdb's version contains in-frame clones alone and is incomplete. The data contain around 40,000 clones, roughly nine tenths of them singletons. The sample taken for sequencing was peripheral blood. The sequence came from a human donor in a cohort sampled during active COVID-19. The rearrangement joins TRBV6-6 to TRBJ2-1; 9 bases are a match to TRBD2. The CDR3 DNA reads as TGTGCCAGCTGGCGGGAGGGACGATACAATGAGCAGTTCTTC. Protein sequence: CASWREGRYNEQFF.